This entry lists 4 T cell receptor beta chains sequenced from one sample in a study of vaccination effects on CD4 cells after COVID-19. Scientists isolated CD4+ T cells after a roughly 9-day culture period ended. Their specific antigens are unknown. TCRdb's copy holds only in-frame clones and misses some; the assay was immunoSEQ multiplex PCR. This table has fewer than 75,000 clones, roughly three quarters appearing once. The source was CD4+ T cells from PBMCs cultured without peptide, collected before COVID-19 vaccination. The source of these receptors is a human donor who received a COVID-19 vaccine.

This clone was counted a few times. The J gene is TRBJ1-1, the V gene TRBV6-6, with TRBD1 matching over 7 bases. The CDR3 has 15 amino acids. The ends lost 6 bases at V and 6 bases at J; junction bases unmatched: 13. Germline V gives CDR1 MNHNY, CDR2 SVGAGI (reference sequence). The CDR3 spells CASSPRQGGEPEAFF. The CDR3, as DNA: TGTGCCAGCAGCCCAAGACAGGGAGGAGAACCTGAAGCTTTCTTT.

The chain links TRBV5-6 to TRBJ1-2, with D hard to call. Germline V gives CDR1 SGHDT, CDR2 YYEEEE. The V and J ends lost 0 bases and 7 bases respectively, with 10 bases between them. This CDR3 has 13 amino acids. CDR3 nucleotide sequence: TGTGCCAGCAGCTTGGTGGGAGGGATTGGCTACACCTTC. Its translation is CASSLVGGIGYTF.

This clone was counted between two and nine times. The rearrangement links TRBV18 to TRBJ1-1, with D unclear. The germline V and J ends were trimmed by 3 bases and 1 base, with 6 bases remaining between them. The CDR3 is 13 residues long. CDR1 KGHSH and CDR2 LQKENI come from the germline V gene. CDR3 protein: CASSPERNTEAFF. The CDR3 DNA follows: TGTGCCAGCTCACCGGAACGGAACACTGAAGCTTTCTTT.

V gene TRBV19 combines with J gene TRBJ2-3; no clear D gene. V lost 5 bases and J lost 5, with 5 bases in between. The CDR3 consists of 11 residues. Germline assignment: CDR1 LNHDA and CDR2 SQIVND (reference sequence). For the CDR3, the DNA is TGTGCCAGTAGTGTATTAGATACGCAGTATTTT. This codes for CASSVLDTQYF.